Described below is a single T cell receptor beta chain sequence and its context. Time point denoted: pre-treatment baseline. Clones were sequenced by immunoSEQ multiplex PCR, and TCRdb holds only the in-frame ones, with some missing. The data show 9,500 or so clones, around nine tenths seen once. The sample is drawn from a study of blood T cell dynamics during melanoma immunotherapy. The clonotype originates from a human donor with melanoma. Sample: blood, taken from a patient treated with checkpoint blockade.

The CDR3 nucleotides read TGCAGCGTCCTACCCTCTGGGGCCAACGTCCTGACTTTC. This gives the protein CSVLPSGANVLTF. The rearrangement joins TRBV29-1 to TRBJ2-6; no firm D call. With 6 bases removed from V and 0 bases from J, the gap between germline ends came to 6 bases. CDR1 and CDR2 from the germline V gene are SQVTM and ANQGSEA. This CDR3 has 13 residues.